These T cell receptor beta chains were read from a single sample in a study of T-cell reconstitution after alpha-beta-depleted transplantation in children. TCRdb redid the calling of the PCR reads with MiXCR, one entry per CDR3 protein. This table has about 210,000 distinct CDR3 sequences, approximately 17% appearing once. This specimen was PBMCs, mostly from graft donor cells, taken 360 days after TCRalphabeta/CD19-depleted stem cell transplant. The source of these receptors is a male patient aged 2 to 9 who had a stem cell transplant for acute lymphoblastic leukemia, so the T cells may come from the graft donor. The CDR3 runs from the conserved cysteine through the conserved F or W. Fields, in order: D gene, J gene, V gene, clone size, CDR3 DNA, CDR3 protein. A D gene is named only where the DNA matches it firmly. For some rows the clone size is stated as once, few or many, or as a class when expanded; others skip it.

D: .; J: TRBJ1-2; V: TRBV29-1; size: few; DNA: TGCAGCGTCGAGGGTGACTATGGCTACACCTTC; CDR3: CSVEGDYGYTF
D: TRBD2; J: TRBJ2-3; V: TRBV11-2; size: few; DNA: TGTGCCAGCAGCTTAGTCCCCACTAGCGGGGGCAACACAGATACGCAGTATTTT; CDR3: CASSLVPTSGGNTDTQYF
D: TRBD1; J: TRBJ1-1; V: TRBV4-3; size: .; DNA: TGCGCCAGCAGCCAAGTACCGACAGGGTACAGGGACTTT; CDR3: CASSQVPTGYRDF
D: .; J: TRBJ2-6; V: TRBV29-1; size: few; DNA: TGCAGCGTGGGGATGGCTGGGGCCAACGTCCTGACTTTC; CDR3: CSVGMAGANVLTF
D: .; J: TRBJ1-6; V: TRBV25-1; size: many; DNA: TGTGCCAGCAGTGATCGGGTAGGGGCCCTCCACTTT; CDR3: CASSDRVGALHF
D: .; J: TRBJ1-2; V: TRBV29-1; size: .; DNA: TGCAGCGTTGCCGGGAACTATGGCTACACCTTC; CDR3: CSVAGNYGYTF
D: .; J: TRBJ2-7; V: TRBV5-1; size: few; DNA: TGCGCCAGCAGCTTGGACTTAGGGTCCTTCTACGAGCAGTACTTC; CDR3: CASSLDLGSFYEQYF
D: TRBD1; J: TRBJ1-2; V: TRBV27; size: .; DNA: TGTGCCAGCAGGGGACAGGGAATGGACTATGGCTACACCTTC; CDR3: CASRGQGMDYGYTF
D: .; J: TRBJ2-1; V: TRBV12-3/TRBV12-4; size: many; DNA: TGTGCCAGCAGTTTTCAAGGGTTCAATGAGCAGTTCTTC; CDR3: CASSFQGFNEQFF
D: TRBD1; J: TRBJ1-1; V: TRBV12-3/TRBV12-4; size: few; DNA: TGTGCCAGCACCGGACAGGGGACAAACACTGAAGCTTTCTTT; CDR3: CASTGQGTNTEAFF
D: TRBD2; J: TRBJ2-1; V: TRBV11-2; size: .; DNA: TGTGCCAGCAGCCTAAGGACTAGCGGGTATAGCTCCTACAATGAGCAGTTCTTC; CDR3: CASSLRTSGYSSYNEQFF
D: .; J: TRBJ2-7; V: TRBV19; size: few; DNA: TGTGCCAGTAGTATAGCCCTAGCGACATCCTACGAGCAGTACTTC; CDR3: CASSIALATSYEQYF
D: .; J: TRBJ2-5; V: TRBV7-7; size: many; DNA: TGTGCCAGCAGCTTAAGTGGGGGGCCTCAAGAGACCCAGTACTTC; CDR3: CASSLSGGPQETQYF
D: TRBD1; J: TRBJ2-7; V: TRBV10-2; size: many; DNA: TGCGCCAGCAGTTATGGACAGGGGGGGAACGAGCAGTACTTC; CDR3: CASSYGQGGNEQYF
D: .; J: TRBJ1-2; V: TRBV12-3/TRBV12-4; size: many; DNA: TGTGCCAGCAGTTTCGGGGCTCACTCCTATGGCTACACCTTC; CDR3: CASSFGAHSYGYTF
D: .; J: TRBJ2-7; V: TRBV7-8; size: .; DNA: TGTGCCAGCAGCTCAATTACGACAGGGCGGGGAGTCTACGAGCAGTACTTC; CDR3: CASSSITTGRGVYEQYF
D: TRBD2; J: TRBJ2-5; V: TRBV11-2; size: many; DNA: TGTGCCAGCAGCTTAGGTTTTAGCGGGGGGGCCCAAGAGACCCAGTACTTC; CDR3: CASSLGFSGGAQETQYF
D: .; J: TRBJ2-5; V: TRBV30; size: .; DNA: TGTGCCTGGGGTTTCCGGGAGACCCAGTACTTC; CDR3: CAWGFRETQYF
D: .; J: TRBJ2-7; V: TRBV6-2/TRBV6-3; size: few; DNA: TGTGCCAGCAGTTACAGTCGACAGGCAAATTACGAGCAGTACTTC; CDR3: CASSYSRQANYEQYF
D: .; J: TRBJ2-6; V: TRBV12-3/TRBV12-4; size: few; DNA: TGTGCCAGCGCAGTTACTGGGGCCAACGTCCTGACTTTC; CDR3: CASAVTGANVLTF
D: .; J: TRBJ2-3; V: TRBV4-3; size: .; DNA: TGCGCCAGCAGCCACGAGGGACCGGGCGATACGCAGTATTTT; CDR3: CASSHEGPGDTQYF
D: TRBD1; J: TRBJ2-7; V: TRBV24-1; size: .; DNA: TGTGCCACCAGTGATTCCCAGGACAGGGGAGAAGAGCAGTACTTC; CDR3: CATSDSQDRGEEQYF
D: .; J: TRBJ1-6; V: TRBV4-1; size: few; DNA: TGCGCCAGCAGCCAATTGGCACCACCCCTCCACTTT; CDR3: CASSQLAPPLHF
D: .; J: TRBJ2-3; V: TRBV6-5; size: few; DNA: TGTGCCAGCAGTTACTATGACAGTAGGGGGGCCACAGATACGCAGTATTTT; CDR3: CASSYYDSRGATDTQYF
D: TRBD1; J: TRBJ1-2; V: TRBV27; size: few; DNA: TGTGCCAGCAGTTCCCCGACAGGGCCCCTGGGGTTCTACACCTTC; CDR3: CASSSPTGPLGFYTF
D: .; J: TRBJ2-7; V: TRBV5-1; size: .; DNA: TGCGCCAGCAGCTTGGCCGTCTTCACACCGGCGCAAGAGCAGTACTTC; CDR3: CASSLAVFTPAQEQYF